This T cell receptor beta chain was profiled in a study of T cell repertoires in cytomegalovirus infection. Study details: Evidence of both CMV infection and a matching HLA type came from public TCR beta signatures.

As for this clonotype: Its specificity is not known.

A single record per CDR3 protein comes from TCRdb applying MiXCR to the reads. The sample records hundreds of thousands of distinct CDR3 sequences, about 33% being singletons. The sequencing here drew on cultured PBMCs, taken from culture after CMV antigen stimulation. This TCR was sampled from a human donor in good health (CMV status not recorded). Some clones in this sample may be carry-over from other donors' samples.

This chain's CDR3 is CATRQGLDEQFF. The CDR3 bases are TGTGCCACAAGACAGGGATTAGATGAGCAGTTCTTC. The chain combines TRBV19 with TRBJ2-1; 7 bases line up with TRBD1. Germline-derived CDR1 and CDR2 are LNHDA and SQIVND (reference sequence). Trimming removed 10 bases from V and 8 bases from J; junction bases left unmatched: 8. The CDR3 runs to 12 residues.